This TCR beta chain was recovered during a study of blood T cell repertoires in COVID-19. Only in-frame clones appear in the TCRdb table, and some are missing; sequencing was by immunoSEQ multiplex PCR. The repertoire has around 200,000 clones, over 80% of them found once; the top ten carry about 7%. CDR3 length: 19 residues. Germline assignment: CDR1 MGHRA and CDR2 YSYEKL. The V segment lost 0 bases and the J segment 4 bases; nucleotides outside the gene matches: 14. This TCR came from a woman between 40 and 50 years old with COVID-19, enrolled during active disease. The chain has TRBV4-1 and TRBJ2-3, with 9 bases that match TRBD2. Sequencing was done on a sample of peripheral blood. CDR3 residues: CASSQDGVGAGGPPDTQYF. The CDR3 DNA is TGCGCCAGCAGCCAAGATGGAGTAGGCGCGGGAGGGCCCCCAGATACGCAGTATTTT.